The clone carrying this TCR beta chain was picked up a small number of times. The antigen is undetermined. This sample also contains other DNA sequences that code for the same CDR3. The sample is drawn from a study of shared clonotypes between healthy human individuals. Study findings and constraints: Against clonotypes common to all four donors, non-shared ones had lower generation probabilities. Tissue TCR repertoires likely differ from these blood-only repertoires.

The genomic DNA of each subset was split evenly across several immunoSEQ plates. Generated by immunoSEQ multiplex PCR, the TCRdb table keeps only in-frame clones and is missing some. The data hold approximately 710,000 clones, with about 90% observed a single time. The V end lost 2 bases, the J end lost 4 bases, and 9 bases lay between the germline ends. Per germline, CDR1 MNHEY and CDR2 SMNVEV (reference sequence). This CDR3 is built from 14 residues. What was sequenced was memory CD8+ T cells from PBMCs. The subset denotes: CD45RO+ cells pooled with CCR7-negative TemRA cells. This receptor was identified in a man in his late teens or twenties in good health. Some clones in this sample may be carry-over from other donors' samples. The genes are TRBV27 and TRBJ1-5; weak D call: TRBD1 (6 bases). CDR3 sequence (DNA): TGTGCCAGCAGTTTACGGCAGGGGAATCAGCCCCAGCATTTT. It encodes CASSLRQGNQPQHF.